The 29 T cell receptor beta chains listed next were all sequenced from one sample in a study of cytomegalovirus exposure and HLA in healthy donors. Primers for the PCR totalled 60 Vbeta and 13 Jbeta. The repertoire was sequenced with immunoSEQ multiplex PCR; TCRdb's copy has only in-frame clones and lacks some. The sample lists fewer than 150,000 clones; 85% to 90% were seen once. The sequenced sample was PBMCs. Receptors originate from a woman in her twenties or thirties in good health and CMV-seropositive.

This clone was detected only a few times. The chain is built from TRBV5-6 and TRBJ2-1; the D is unclear. This CDR3 comprises 15 residues. Germline CDR1 SGHDT, CDR2 YYEEEE. V shed 4 bases and J shed 0 bases, with 11 bases lying between them. CDR3 in DNA: TGTGCCAGCAGCCCAGACATCAGCTCCTACAATGAGCAGTTCTTC. Its protein is CASSPDISSYNEQFF.

This chain joins TRBV28 and TRBJ2-7, with a possible D match to TRBD1 (6 bases). CDR1 is MDHEN and CDR2 is SYDVKM in the germline V gene. The V end was cut by 4 bases, the J end by 5 bases, with 18 bases between. The CDR3 covers 15 residues. CDR3 amino acids: CASSSAGANYNEQYF. The CDR3 DNA reads as TGTGCCAGCAGTTCAGCAGGGGCGAACTACAACGAGCAGTACTTC.

The chain combines TRBV19 with TRBJ2-7; TRBD2 aligns across 10 bases. The CDR3 covers 16 residues. J was trimmed by 2 bases and V by 5 bases; bases with no gene match: 9. Germline V gene lookup returns CDR1 LNHDA and CDR2 SQIVND (reference sequence). The DNA of the CDR3 is TGTGCCAGTAGTTTCCAAAGCGGGGGGGCCGCCTACGAGCAGTACTTC. As protein: CASSFQSGGAAYEQYF.

The V gene is TRBV9, the J gene TRBJ1-1; possibly TRBD1 for D (5 bases). Trimming stripped 6 bases from V and 0 bases from J, with 12 bases between. The CDR3 runs 14 residues. Looked up from germline, CDR1 is SGDLS and CDR2 is YYNGEE. This CDR3 reads CASTQGDLNTEAFF. The CDR3 DNA sequence: TGTGCCAGCACCCAAGGGGATCTGAACACTGAAGCTTTCTTT.

CDR3 residues: CASSLTSGKVYEQYF. In DNA, the CDR3 is TGCGCCAGCAGCTTGACTAGCGGGAAGGTCTACGAGCAGTACTTC. The V gene is TRBV5-1, the J gene TRBJ2-7, with 10 bases matching TRBD2. This CDR3 is 15 amino acids long. The germline V gene has CDR1 SGHRS and CDR2 YFSETQ. With V trimmed by 1 base and J by 3 bases, 4 bases remained unmatched.

This chain uses TRBV11-2 with TRBJ2-1; TRBD2 matches at 7 bases. With 5 bases clipped from V and 7 bases from J, the junction kept 11 bases outside the gene matches. The CDR3 extends over 15 amino acids. The germline V gene encodes CDR1 SGHAT and CDR2 FQNNGV. CDR3: CASSPVGGAWNEQFF. DNA for the CDR3: TGTGCCAGCAGCCCCGTGGGAGGGGCCTGGAATGAGCAGTTCTTC.

This rearrangement joins TRBV10-1 to TRBJ2-7, with D possibly being TRBD2 (6 bases). V lost 0 bases to trimming and J lost 5 bases, with 17 bases between them. Per germline, CDR1 WNHNN and CDR2 SYGVQD (reference sequence). The CDR3 runs 16 residues. CDR3 coding DNA: TGCGCCAGCAGTGAGTCTGGGCGGGAAGGGATCCACGAGCAGTACTTC. This translates into CASSESGREGIHEQYF.

This sequence joins TRBV6-5 and TRBJ2-7, with TRBD2 as a possible D gene (6 bases). The germline gives CDR1 MNHEY, CDR2 SVGAGI. Trimming removed 6 bases at V and 2 bases at J, with 14 bases between. The CDR3 consists of 14 residues. In nucleotides, the CDR3 is TGTGCCAGCAGCCCCGGGACTCAGCCCTACGAGCAGTACTTC. This translates into CASSPGTQPYEQYF.

This rearrangement joins TRBV30 to TRBJ1-1; D gene ambiguous. This CDR3 contains 12 residues. CDR1 GTSNPN and CDR2 SVGIG come from the germline V gene (reference sequence). V lost 0 bases to trimming and J lost 10 bases, with 12 bases between them. The CDR3 loop is CAWSVQAEGAFF. The DNA of the CDR3 is TGTGCCTGGAGTGTTCAGGCCGAGGGAGCTTTCTTT.

CDR3 sequence: CASSSPPQGAEGYTF. CDR3 DNA sequence: TGTGCCAGCAGCTCCCCCCCACAGGGGGCAGAGGGCTACACCTTC. This chain uses TRBV5-5 with TRBJ1-2; TRBD1 agrees at 9 bases. Losses at the gene ends were 3 bases for V and 8 bases for J; bases not matched to a gene: 11. Germline CDR1 reads SGHKS; CDR2 reads YYEKEE (reference sequence). There are 15 residues in the CDR3. The full variable domain, with the rest looked up from reference TRBV5-5 and TRBJ1-2, is DAGVTQSPTHLIKTRGQQVTLRCSPISGHKSVSWYQQVLGQGPQFIFQYYEKEERGRGNFPDRFSARQFPNYSSELNVNALLLGDSALYLCASSSPPQGAEGYTFGSGTRLTVV.

V gene TRBV30 combines with J gene TRBJ2-7; 8 bases fit TRBD1. J was trimmed by 3 bases and V by 2 bases; bases with no gene match: 3. CDR1 is GTSNPN, CDR2 SVGIG, per germline (reference sequence). This CDR3 has 13 residues. The CDR3 spells CAWSRDRRYEQYF. Written as DNA, the CDR3 is TGTGCCTGGAGTCGGGACAGGCGCTACGAGCAGTACTTC.

The sample holds one count of this clone. Here the CDR3 DNA reads TGCGCCAGCAGCCAAGACCGAGGCGCTAAGCAGTACTTC. It encodes CASSQDRGAKQYF. V gene TRBV4-1 combines with J gene TRBJ2-7; D gene uncertain. The CDR3 consists of 13 residues. V lost 0 bases and J lost 8, with 11 bases in between. The germline CDR1 and CDR2 sequences are MGHRA and YSYEKL.

The chain recombines TRBV7-7 with TRBJ2-1, with a tentative D call TRBD2 (7 bases). Trimming removed 5 bases at V and 7 bases at J, with 21 bases between. The CDR3 is 16 residues long. Germline V gene lookup returns CDR1 SSHAT and CDR2 FNYEAQ (reference sequence). The CDR3: CASSLRGAASLNEQFF. The DNA for the CDR3 is TGTGCCAGCAGCCTACGGGGGGCCGCCTCGTTGAATGAGCAGTTCTTC.

There are a few counts of this clone. V usage is TRBV7-9 and J usage is TRBJ1-3; possible D gene TRBD1, 6 bases. The CDR3 sequence is 14 residues long. The germline gives CDR1 SEHNR, CDR2 FQNEAQ (reference sequence). The V and J ends lost 4 bases and 3 bases respectively, with 10 bases between them. The chain's CDR3 is CASSSGVDGNTIYF. For the CDR3, the DNA is TGTGCCAGCAGCTCAGGGGTGGATGGAAACACCATATATTTT. The variable domain in full, completed from reference TRBV7-9 and TRBJ1-3, reads DTGVSQNPRHKITKRGQNVTFRCDPISEHNRLYWYRQTLGQGPEFLTYFQNEAQLEKSRLLSDRFSAERPKGSFSTLEIQRTEQGDSAMYLCASSSGVDGNTIYFGEGSWLTVV.

This chain joins TRBV30 and TRBJ1-6, with 7 bases lining up with TRBD1. The CDR3 is 15 amino acids. Per the germline V gene, CDR1 is GTSNPN and CDR2 is SVGIG (reference sequence). V was pared by 2 bases and J by 7 bases, with 8 bases of the junction left unmatched. DNA for the CDR3: TGTGCCTGGAGTAATAACAGGGGCCTCAATTCACCCCTCCACTTT. Amino acids: CAWSNNRGLNSPLHF.

The chain joins TRBV5-1 to TRBJ2-5; TRBD2 agrees at 14 bases. CDR3 length: 16 residues. In germline, CDR1 is SGHRS, CDR2 YFSETQ. The J segment lost 4 bases and the V segment lost 5 bases, leaving 7 bases of the junction unmatched. CDR3 in amino acids: CASRRTSGGSIETQYF. The CDR3 DNA reads as TGCGCCAGCAGGCGGACTAGCGGGGGGTCGATAGAGACCCAGTACTTC.

This clone appeared a few times. This sequence joins TRBV2 and TRBJ2-7; no clear D. The CDR3 runs 13 residues. CDR1 is SNHLY and CDR2 is FYNNEI in the germline V gene. V was shortened by 8 bases and J by 0 bases, with 11 bases between the two germline ends. CDR3 in amino acids: CASEEPTSYEQYF. CDR3 DNA: TGTGCCAGCGAAGAGCCCACCTCCTACGAGCAGTACTTC.

This clone turned up a few times. The chain uses TRBV2 and TRBJ1-5; D possibly corresponds to TRBD1 (5 bases). The V end lost 8 bases, the J end lost 5 bases, and 10 bases lay between the germline ends. Looked up from germline, CDR1 is SNHLY and CDR2 is FYNNEI. The CDR3 is 12 residues long. CDR3 DNA sequence: TGTGCCAGCGGGGCAGGGTATCAGCCCCAGCATTTT. Amino acid sequence: CASGAGYQPQHF.

J is TRBJ2-3 and V is TRBV9; possibly TRBD1 for D (5 bases). This CDR3 has 14 residues. V shed 0 bases and J shed 2 bases, with 7 bases lying between them. Germline assignment: CDR1 SGDLS and CDR2 YYNGEE. CDR3 sequence: CASSVEGVTDTQYF. CDR3 nucleotide sequence: TGTGCCAGCAGCGTAGAAGGGGTCACAGATACGCAGTATTTT.

This rearrangement joins TRBV28 to TRBJ2-7; unclear D gene. Germline V gene lookup returns CDR1 MDHEN and CDR2 SYDVKM. This CDR3 spans 13 amino acids. The V end lost 3 bases, the J end lost 3 bases, and 9 bases lay between the germline ends. The CDR3 sequence: CASSFGSVYEQYF. The CDR3 nucleotides are TGTGCCAGCAGTTTCGGGTCCGTCTACGAGCAGTACTTC.

The chain is built from TRBV2 and TRBJ1-2, with 10 bases that match TRBD1. V was pared by 10 bases and J by 4 bases, with 9 bases of the junction left unmatched. Germline values: CDR1 SNHLY, CDR2 FYNNEI. The CDR3 length is 14 residues. The DNA for the CDR3 is TGTGCCAATCGACCGGGACAGGGGTCCTATGGCTACACCTTC. Amino acids: CANRPGQGSYGYTF.

This clone came up a few times. V and J are TRBV9 and TRBJ2-7; 8 nucleotides line up with TRBD2. Trimming removed 3 bases from V and 6 bases from J; junction bases left unmatched: 8. The germline gives CDR1 SGDLS, CDR2 YYNGEE. The CDR3 spans 14 residues. The CDR3 DNA reads TGTGCCAGCAGCGGCTCGGGAGGGGCGAGCGAGCAGTACTTC. Amino acid sequence: CASSGSGGASEQYF.

The chain employs TRBV19 and TRBJ1-1; 7 nucleotides agree with TRBD1. The CDR3 consists of 12 residues. Unmatched junction bases numbered 4, after V lost 9 bases and J lost 3 bases. Looked up from germline, CDR1 is LNHDA and CDR2 is SQIVND (reference sequence). The CDR3 reads CASRTGDTEAFF. CDR3 DNA: TGTGCCAGCAGAACAGGGGACACTGAAGCTTTCTTT.

The V call is TRBV6-5, the J call TRBJ2-1; 10 nucleotides align to TRBD1. The V gene's germline CDR1 is MNHEY and CDR2 SVGAGI. This CDR3 is built from 16 residues. V lost 2 bases, J lost 1 base, and 2 bases stayed unmatched. The CDR3 loop reads CASSYGDRGSYNEQFF. The DNA for the CDR3 is TGTGCCAGCAGTTACGGGGACAGGGGATCCTACAATGAGCAGTTCTTC.

This chain uses TRBV11-2 with TRBJ2-1, with D possibly matching TRBD2 (5 bases). V lost 1 base, J lost 4 bases, and 5 bases lay in between. The CDR3 spans 13 residues. Germline V gene lookup returns CDR1 SGHAT and CDR2 FQNNGV. The CDR3 reads CASSLGGYNEQFF. Written as DNA, the CDR3 is TGTGCCAGCAGCTTAGGAGGGTACAATGAGCAGTTCTTC.

The chain recombines TRBV19 with TRBJ2-7, with D uncertain. Germline CDR1 reads LNHDA; CDR2 reads SQIVND (reference sequence). This CDR3 has 13 amino acids. V dropped 3 bases and J dropped 2 bases, with 8 bases sitting between them. CDR3 residues: CASSIRVPYEQYF. The CDR3 DNA is TGTGCCAGTAGTATTCGGGTCCCCTACGAGCAGTACTTC.

Only a few counts were recorded for this clone. The genes are TRBV2 and TRBJ1-1; 7 nucleotides align to TRBD1. After removal of 9 bases from V and 6 bases from J, the junction contained 7 bases not matched to a gene. CDR1 and CDR2 (germline): SNHLY, FYNNEI. The CDR3 length is 12 residues. The CDR3, as DNA: TGTGCCAGTACAGGGGAAGGGCCTGAAGCTTTCTTT. This encodes CASTGEGPEAFF.

The chain is built from TRBV5-8 and TRBJ2-2, with D possibly matching TRBD2 (7 bases). The CDR3 runs to 15 residues. CDR1 is SGHTS and CDR2 is YDEGEE in the germline V gene. V lost 1 base, J lost 4 bases, and 11 bases lay in between. Here the CDR3 reads CASSLSGTLTGELFF. The DNA of the CDR3 is TGTGCCAGCAGCTTGAGCGGGACACTCACCGGGGAGCTGTTTTTT.

This clone was seen a handful of times. This chain connects TRBV18 to TRBJ2-3; 8 bases are shared with TRBD1. This CDR3 has 17 amino acids. CDR1 is KGHSH and CDR2 is LQKENI in the germline V gene. The V and J ends lost 2 bases and 0 bases, in that order; junction bases with no gene match: 7. The CDR3 DNA sequence: TGTGCCAGCTCACCAAGCCAGGGGGCGATTAGCACAGATACGCAGTATTTT. Protein: CASSPSQGAISTDTQYF.